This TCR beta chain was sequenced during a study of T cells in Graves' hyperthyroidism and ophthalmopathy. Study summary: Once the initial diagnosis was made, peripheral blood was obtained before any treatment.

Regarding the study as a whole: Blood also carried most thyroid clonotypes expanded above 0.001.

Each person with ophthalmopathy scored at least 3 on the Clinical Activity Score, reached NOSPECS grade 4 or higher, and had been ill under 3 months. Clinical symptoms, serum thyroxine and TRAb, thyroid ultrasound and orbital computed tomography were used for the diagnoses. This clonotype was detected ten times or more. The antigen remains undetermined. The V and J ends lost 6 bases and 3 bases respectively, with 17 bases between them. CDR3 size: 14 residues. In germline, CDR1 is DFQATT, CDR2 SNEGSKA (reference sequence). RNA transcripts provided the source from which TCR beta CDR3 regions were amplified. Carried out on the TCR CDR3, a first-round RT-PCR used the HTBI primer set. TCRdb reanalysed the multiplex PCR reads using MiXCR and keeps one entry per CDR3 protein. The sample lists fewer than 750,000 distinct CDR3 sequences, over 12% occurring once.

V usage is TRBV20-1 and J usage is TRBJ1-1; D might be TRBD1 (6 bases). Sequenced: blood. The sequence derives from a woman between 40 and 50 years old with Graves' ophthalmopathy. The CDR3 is CSAEKGQGYTEAFF. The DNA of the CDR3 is TGCAGTGCGGAGAAGGGGCAGGGGTACACTGAAGCTTTCTTT.